Included here is one T cell receptor (beta chain) sequence, with context. Its cognate antigen is unknown. This specimen belongs to a study of cytomegalovirus exposure and HLA in healthy donors. Use of 60 Vbeta and 13 Jbeta primers characterized the PCR. Original processing methods: In a later analysis, tens of millions of unique TCR beta chains included roughly 11 million shared by two or more donors. Only in-frame clones appear in the TCRdb table, and some are missing; sequencing was by immunoSEQ multiplex PCR. D and trimming were read from the DNA, whereas the V and J calls and clone size are those reported in that table. The sample carries 150,000 to 200,000 clones, under 85% recorded once. Study-wide results and caveats: Associated with HLA alleles at 0.05 false discovery rate in a later analysis were 16,951 TCR beta sequences.

Losses at the gene ends were 5 bases for V and 1 base for J; bases not matched to a gene: 7. Germline-derived CDR1 and CDR2 are SGHTA and FQGTGA. The CDR3 is 17 amino acids. The chain employs TRBV7-3 and TRBJ2-1; TRBD2 agrees at 11 bases. Input material: PBMCs. This TCR was sampled from a woman under 30 in good health and CMV-seropositive. The CDR3 DNA sequence: TGTGCCAGCAGCCCCCAGATAGCGGGGGGGTCCTACAATGAGCAGTTCTTC. This codes for CASSPQIAGGSYNEQFF.